A single sample gave rise to the 19 T cell receptor beta chains below, sequenced in a study of blood T cell repertoires in COVID-19. TCRdb's table, derived via immunoSEQ multiplex PCR, lists solely in-frame clones and lacks some. Seen here are some 150,000 clones, 70% to 90% observed once, and the top ten hold 1% to 1.2%. Sequenced input: peripheral blood. These receptor sequences come from a man aged 35 to 55 with acute or convalescent COVID-19.

The gene calls are TRBV12-3 or TRBV12-4 and TRBJ2-5; 7 bases are a match to TRBD1. CDR3 length: 13 amino acids. V lost 4 bases and J lost 5; bases outside the gene matches: 4. The CDR3 reads CASSSDRFETQYF. CDR3 coding DNA: TGTGCCAGCAGTTCGGACAGGTTCGAGACCCAGTACTTC.

The chain carries TRBV5-1 and TRBJ1-1; tentatively, D is TRBD1 (5 bases). The ends were cut back, 4 bases at V and 8 bases at J, with 18 bases in the middle. Germline CDR1 SGHRS, CDR2 YFSETQ. There are 14 residues in the CDR3. In DNA form, the CDR3 reads TGCGCCAGCAGCCCAACCCCGACAGTTCCGGAAGCTTTCTTT. Residues: CASSPTPTVPEAFF.

V gene TRBV7-9 combines with J gene TRBJ1-2; D is unresolved. Germline CDR1 SEHNR, CDR2 FQNEAQ (reference sequence). V lost 0 bases and J lost 4, with 9 bases in between. This CDR3 spans 14 amino acids. The CDR3 DNA follows: TGTGCCAGCAGCTTAGCAAGGCAGGTCTATGGCTACACCTTC. It translates to CASSLARQVYGYTF.

The rearrangement uses TRBV19 and TRBJ1-1, with unresolved D. The CDR3 is made up of 15 amino acids. Trimming left V 3 bases short and J 3 bases short, with 14 bases between. Per the germline V gene, CDR1 is LNHDA and CDR2 is SQIVND (reference sequence). CDR3: CASSMEFLSDTEAFF. In DNA form, the CDR3 reads TGTGCCAGTAGTATGGAGTTTTTAAGCGACACTGAAGCTTTCTTT.

J is TRBJ1-4 and V is TRBV19; D possibly corresponds to TRBD1 (5 bases). Germline V lookup: CDR1 LNHDA, CDR2 SQIVND (reference sequence). Trimming removed 3 bases at V and 3 bases at J, with 17 bases between. CDR3 length: 17 amino acids. The CDR3 protein is CASSIQASAGPNEKLFF. CDR3 coding DNA: TGTGCCAGTAGTATCCAAGCTTCGGCAGGGCCTAATGAAAAACTGTTTTTT.

This clone came up once. The same CDR3 can be traced to other DNA sequences in this sample. This rearrangement joins TRBV9 to TRBJ2-3, with unresolved D. Germline V lookup: CDR1 SGDLS, CDR2 YYNGEE. Trimming left V 0 bases short and J 5 bases short, with 7 bases between. This CDR3 spans 13 amino acids. CDR3 in amino acids: CASSVGERDTQYF. The CDR3 bases are TGTGCCAGCAGCGTAGGCGAGAGAGATACGCAGTATTTT.

V and J are TRBV5-5 and TRBJ1-2; the match to TRBD1 covers 7 bases. The V and J ends lost 3 bases and 7 bases, in that order; junction bases with no gene match: 9. Germline V gene lookup returns CDR1 SGHKS and CDR2 YYEKEE (reference sequence). There are 14 residues in the CDR3. The CDR3 reads CASSSQGEVSGYTF. The CDR3 bases are TGTGCCAGCAGCTCCCAGGGGGAAGTATCTGGCTACACCTTC. Full variable domain (missing parts from reference TRBV5-5 and TRBJ1-2): DAGVTQSPTHLIKTRGQQVTLRCSPISGHKSVSWYQQVLGQGPQFIFQYYEKEERGRGNFPDRFSARQFPNYSSELNVNALLLGDSALYLCASSSQGEVSGYTFGSGTRLTVV.

The V gene is TRBV5-1, the J gene TRBJ2-3; 11 bases are a match to TRBD2. Germline loops: CDR1 SGHRS, CDR2 YFSETQ. V lost 4 bases to trimming and J lost 0 bases; unmatched junction nucleotides: 7. This CDR3 is built from 17 residues. The CDR3 region has the DNA TGCGCCAGCAGCATGCTATTAGCGGGGGGGAGCACAGATACGCAGTATTTT. Translated, it gives CASSMLLAGGSTDTQYF.

The chain links TRBV5-4 to TRBJ1-1; D call uncertain. V lost 8 bases and J lost 4, with 9 bases in between. The CDR3 is made up of 11 amino acids. Looked up from germline, CDR1 is SGHNT and CDR2 is YYREEE (reference sequence). CDR3 sequence reads: CASREGTEAFF. The CDR3 bases are TGTGCCAGTCGAGAGGGCACTGAAGCTTTCTTT.

The chain combines TRBV5-5 with TRBJ2-5, with D possibly matching TRBD2 (6 bases). Germline loops: CDR1 SGHKS, CDR2 YYEKEE (reference sequence). The CDR3 is made up of 14 amino acids. The germline V and J ends were trimmed by 1 base and 5 bases, with 12 bases remaining between them. CDR3 residues: CASSLRSAGETQYF. CDR3 bases: TGTGCCAGCAGCTTGCGCTCGGCGGGGGAGACCCAGTACTTC.

CDR3 protein: CASSPLGTVGEQFF. For the CDR3, the DNA is TGTGCCAGCAGCCCGCTAGGGACAGTAGGTGAGCAGTTCTTC. The V gene is TRBV11-2, the J gene TRBJ2-1; 7 bases agree with TRBD1. Germline values: CDR1 SGHAT, CDR2 FQNNGV. The ends lost 5 bases at V and 9 bases at J; junction bases unmatched: 10. The CDR3 runs 14 residues.

The genes are TRBV19 and TRBJ2-1, with a possible D match to TRBD2 (5 bases). Germline CDR1 and CDR2: LNHDA and SQIVND (reference sequence). The V end was cut by 1 base, the J end by 6 bases, with 13 bases between. This CDR3 has 15 residues. CDR3 sequence reads: CASSIGSGGFNEQFF. CDR3 nucleotide sequence: TGTGCCAGTAGTATAGGCAGCGGCGGTTTCAATGAGCAGTTCTTC.

The V gene is TRBV11-2, the J gene TRBJ2-5; D ambiguous. Per germline, CDR1 SGHAT and CDR2 FQNNGV. Trimming took 2 bases from V and 5 from J, leaving 12 bases between them. There are 14 residues in the CDR3. The CDR3 sequence: CASSLNSIRETQYF. The CDR3 DNA is TGTGCCAGCAGCTTAAACAGTATCAGGGAGACCCAGTACTTC. Looking up the rest from reference TRBV11-2 and TRBJ2-5 gives the full variable domain: EAGVAQSPRYKIIEKRQSVAFWCNPISGHATLYWYQQILGQGPKLLIQFQNNGVVDDSQLPKDRFSAERLKGVDSTLKIQPAKLEDSAVYLCASSLNSIRETQYFGPGTRLLVL.

The chain links TRBV7-6 to TRBJ2-3; the match to TRBD1 covers 9 bases. V dropped 5 bases and J dropped 3; count of bases not matched to a gene: 9. The CDR3 totals 16 residues. Looked up from germline, CDR1 is SGHVS and CDR2 is FNYEAQ. DNA for the CDR3: TGTGCCAGCAGCCCACACCGGGACAGGGAGACAGATACGCAGTATTTT. Its translation: CASSPHRDRETDTQYF. The variable domain in full, with the rest retrieved from reference TRBV7-6 and TRBJ2-3, is GAGVSQSPRYKVTKRGQDVALRCDPISGHVSLYWYRQALGQGPEFLTYFNYEAQQDKSGLPNDRFSAERPEGSISTLTIQRTEQRDSAMYRCASSPHRDRETDTQYFGPGTRLTVL.

This clone was seen just once. The chain couples TRBV10-1 to TRBJ2-7; D may be TRBD2 (5 bases). The CDR3 totals 14 residues. Trimming cost V 6 bases and J 2 bases, with 14 bases left between them. Germline V gene sequence: CDR1 WNHNN, CDR2 SYGVQD (reference sequence). This chain's CDR3 is CASRRIPGTYEQYF. CDR3 coding DNA: TGCGCCAGCAGGAGGATACCGGGGACCTACGAGCAGTACTTC.

V gene TRBV5-8 combines with J gene TRBJ1-2; tentatively, D is TRBD1 (5 bases). The CDR3 has 17 residues. V shed 4 bases and J shed 8 bases, with 27 bases lying between them. Germline-derived CDR1 and CDR2 are SGHTS and YDEGEE. The CDR3 region is CASSPSGPAGRIVGYTF. The DNA for the CDR3 is TGTGCCAGCAGCCCAAGCGGGCCGGCAGGGAGAATAGTAGGCTACACCTTC.

The chain couples TRBV28 to TRBJ1-1, with TRBD1 matching over 8 bases. There are 12 residues in the CDR3. Germline-derived CDR1 and CDR2 are MDHEN and SYDVKM. Trimming removed 2 bases from V and 7 bases from J; junction bases left unmatched: 0. The CDR3 coding sequence is TGTGCCAGCAGTTTAGGGACAGGTGAAGCTTTCTTT. Encoded protein: CASSLGTGEAFF.

The chain recombines TRBV7-9 with TRBJ2-7; 8 bases agree with TRBD1. J was trimmed by 2 bases and V by 5 bases; bases with no gene match: 8. Germline-derived CDR1 and CDR2 are SEHNR and FQNEAQ (reference sequence). The CDR3 runs 15 residues. DNA for the CDR3: TGTGCCAGCAGCCCGGGACAGGTGATAACCTACGAGCAGTACTTC. Protein sequence: CASSPGQVITYEQYF.

This chain connects TRBV7-2 to TRBJ1-1, with 7 positions matching TRBD1. Germline trimming cut 0 bases from V and 6 bases from J; bases unmatched to any gene: 10. This CDR3 is built from 16 residues. From germline, CDR1 is SGHTA and CDR2 FQGNSA. The CDR3 region is CASSLAPTGFLAEAFF. CDR3 sequence (DNA): TGTGCCAGCAGCTTAGCGCCGACAGGGTTCCTCGCTGAAGCTTTCTTT.